These 3 T cell receptor beta chains were all obtained from the same sample, sequenced in a study of graft-versus-host responses after intestinal transplantation. For these receptors, no antigen is known. Method: immunoSEQ multiplex PCR; TCRdb's copy keeps in-frame clones and lacks some. The sample comprises over 100,000 clones, approximately 93% of which are singletons, and roughly 1% rests with the top ten. The input for sequencing was unstimulated CD8+ T cells sorted from spleen or lymph node cells, taken before transplant. All receptors come from a human donor who was the organ donor for an intestinal transplant.

This rearrangement joins TRBV6-5 to TRBJ1-1, with 7 nucleotides matching TRBD1. V dropped 6 bases and J dropped 11; count of bases not matched to a gene: 12. Germline V gives CDR1 MNHEY, CDR2 SVGAGI. The CDR3 consists of 13 residues. CDR3 in amino acids: CASRISEGAGAFF. CDR3 sequence (DNA): TGTGCCAGCAGAATTTCCGAGGGGGCTGGGGCTTTCTTT.

V usage is TRBV19 and J usage is TRBJ2-3; D remains unclear. The germline gives CDR1 LNHDA, CDR2 SQIVND (reference sequence). The CDR3 is 12 amino acids. Trimming took 3 bases from V and 1 from J, leaving 2 bases between them. CDR3 nucleotide sequence: TGTGCCAGTAGTATGGGCACAGATACGCAGTATTTT. This codes for CASSMGTDTQYF.

This clone appeared once. The chain is built from TRBV7-8 and TRBJ2-3, with D possibly being TRBD1 (7 bases). The CDR3 runs to 16 residues. Germline lookup yields CDR1 SGHVS and CDR2 FQNEAQ. V shed 5 bases and J shed 3 bases, with 18 bases lying between them. CDR3 DNA: TGTGCCAGCAGCCCAGACCGACAGGGAGGAACAGATACGCAGTATTTT. As protein: CASSPDRQGGTDTQYF.